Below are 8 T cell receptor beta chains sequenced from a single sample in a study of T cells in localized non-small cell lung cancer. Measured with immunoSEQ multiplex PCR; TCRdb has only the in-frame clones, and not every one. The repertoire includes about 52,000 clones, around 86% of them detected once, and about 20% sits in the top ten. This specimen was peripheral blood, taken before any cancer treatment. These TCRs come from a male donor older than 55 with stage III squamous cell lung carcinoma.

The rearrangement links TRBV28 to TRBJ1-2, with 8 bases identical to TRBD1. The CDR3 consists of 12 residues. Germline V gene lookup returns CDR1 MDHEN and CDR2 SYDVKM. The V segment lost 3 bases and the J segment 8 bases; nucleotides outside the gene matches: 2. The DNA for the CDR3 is TGTGCCAGCAGTTTGCCAGGGGGCGGCTACACCTTC. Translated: CASSLPGGGYTF.

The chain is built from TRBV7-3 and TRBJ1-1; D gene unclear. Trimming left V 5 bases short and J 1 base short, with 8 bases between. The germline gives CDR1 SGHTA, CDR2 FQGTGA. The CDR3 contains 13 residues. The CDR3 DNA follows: TGTGCCAGCAGCGGATTCAAGAACACTGAAGCTTTCTTT. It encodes CASSGFKNTEAFF.

The CDR3 loop is CASSVGLAGIDEQFF. CDR3 in DNA: TGCGCCAGCAGCGTAGGACTAGCGGGAATCGATGAGCAGTTCTTC. The chain combines TRBV5-1 with TRBJ2-1; 12 nucleotides match TRBD2. Germline V gives CDR1 SGHRS, CDR2 YFSETQ. V lost 4 bases to trimming and J lost 8 bases; unmatched junction nucleotides: 7. This CDR3 is built from 15 residues.

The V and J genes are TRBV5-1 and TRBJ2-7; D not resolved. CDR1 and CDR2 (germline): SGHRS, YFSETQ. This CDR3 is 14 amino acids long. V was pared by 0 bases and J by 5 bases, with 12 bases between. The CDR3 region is CASSLAQWSDEQYF. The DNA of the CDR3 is TGCGCCAGCAGCTTGGCTCAGTGGAGCGACGAGCAGTACTTC.

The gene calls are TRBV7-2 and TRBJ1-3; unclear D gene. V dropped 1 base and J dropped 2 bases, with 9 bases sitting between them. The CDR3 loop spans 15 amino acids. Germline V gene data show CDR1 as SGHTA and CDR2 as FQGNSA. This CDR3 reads CASSLGRTPGNTIYF. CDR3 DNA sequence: TGTGCCAGCAGCTTAGGAAGAACCCCTGGAAACACCATATATTTT.

The CDR3 sequence is CASSKGLTETQYF. CDR3 in DNA: TGTGCCAGCAGCAAAGGGTTGACAGAGACCCAGTACTTC. This sequence joins TRBV21-1 and TRBJ2-5. TRBV21-1 is termed a pseudogene. This CDR3 contains 13 residues.

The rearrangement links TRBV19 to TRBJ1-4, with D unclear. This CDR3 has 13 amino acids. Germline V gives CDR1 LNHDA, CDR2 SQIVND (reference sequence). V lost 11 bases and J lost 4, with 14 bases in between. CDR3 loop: CAGKDPFNEKLFF. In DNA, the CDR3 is TGTGCCGGGAAGGACCCTTTTAATGAAAAACTGTTTTTT.

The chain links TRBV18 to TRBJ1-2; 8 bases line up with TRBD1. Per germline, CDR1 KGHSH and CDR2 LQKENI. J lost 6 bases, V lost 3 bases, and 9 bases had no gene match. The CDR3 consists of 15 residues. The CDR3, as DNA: TGTGCCAGCTCACCCCGGTCAGGGGGCCGGAATGGCTACACCTTC. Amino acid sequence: CASSPRSGGRNGYTF.